This T cell receptor beta chain is from a study of blood T cell repertoires in COVID-19 (dated by TCRdb to 2020 to 2022). General notes on the study: Samples from collaborators originated in the United States, Italy and Spain and spanned both the acute and convalescent phases of COVID-19. The material from the prospective study consisted of cDNA or gDNA derived from T cells, B-cell-depleted T cells, or PBMCs. Subjects who had been exposed to COVID-19, were actively infected with it, or had recovered from it provided the deeply sampled blood TCRbeta repertoires that made up the dataset. The repertoires were made available in a free public database intended to serve as a resource for research on the immune response to SARS-CoV-2. The samples were drawn from the first 160 participants of the ongoing ImmuneRACE study and from over 950 subjects provided by 6 global collaborators. Sample metadata almost always included a de-identified subject ID, COVID-19 status, age in years and sex. Where available, HLA class I and class II types were obtained from metadata supplied by the sample provider rather than from assay-based typing. The investigation overall reported the following: The quantity of clinical and demographic metadata differed by source and by participant and was supplied without curation.

Comments on this clone: Its antigen is currently not known. Per-nucleotide qualities are absent, and no much larger clonotype sits a single base away. This sample also contains other DNA sequences that code for the same CDR3.

Based on the germline V gene (reference sequence), the CDR1 and CDR2 sequences are SGHNT and YYREEE. Ends trimmed: V by 1 base, J by 2 bases; bases unmatched to a gene: 5. The CDR3 has 16 amino acids, counting the end cysteine and phenylalanine. This entry keeps only the CDR3 DNA: 48 bases, framed from base 1. The collaborating institutions used their own protocols to collect whole blood in K2EDTA tubes. Collaborator samples were shipped for TCRbeta analysis as frozen whole blood, isolated PBMCs, or DNA extracted from either sample type. TCRbeta CDR3 regions were amplified from genomic DNA by means of the immunoSEQ Assay, a bias-controlled multiplex PCR. Per the original workflow: Within the assay, amplification of reference gene primers was used to estimate how many nucleated cells each sample contained. Sequence reads were collapsed and filtered to measure the absolute abundance of every unique TCRbeta CDR3 rearrangement. For each sample, productive Simpson clonality was calculated as the square root of Simpson's diversity index over productive rearrangements. The table was pulled from immuneACCESS by TCRdb, which kept in-frame rearrangements only. Such tables lose some clones; where checked, under half of the loss comes from unresolved V genes, and the rest has no known cause. V, J and clone size derive from that table, while D and trimming were established from the DNA sequence. For this sample there are 200,000 to 250,000 clones; 80% to 90% appear just once. The ten largest clones capture roughly 2.9% of the sample.

This chain is built from TRBV5-4 and TRBJ2-3; 9 bases in between match TRBD2. The source material was peripheral blood. This sequence originates from a man in his forties or fifties with active or convalescent COVID-19. CDR3 reads: CASSLRLAGFTDTQYF. In nucleotide form, the sequence is TGTGCCAGCAGCTTGAGGCTAGCGGGGTTCACAGATACGCAGTATTTT.